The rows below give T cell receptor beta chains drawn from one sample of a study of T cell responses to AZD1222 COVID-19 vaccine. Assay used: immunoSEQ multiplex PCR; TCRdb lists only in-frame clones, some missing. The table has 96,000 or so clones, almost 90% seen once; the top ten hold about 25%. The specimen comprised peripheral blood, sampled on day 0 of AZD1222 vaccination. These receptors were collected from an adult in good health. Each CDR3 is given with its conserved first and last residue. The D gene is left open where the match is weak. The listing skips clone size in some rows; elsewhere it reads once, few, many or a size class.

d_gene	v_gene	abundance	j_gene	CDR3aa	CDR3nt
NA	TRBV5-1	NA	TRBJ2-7	CASSPLAGNEQYF	TGCGCCAGCTCCCCGTTGGCGGGGAACGAGCAGTACTTC
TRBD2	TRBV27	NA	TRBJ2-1	CASSLGLAGGYNEQFF	TGTGCCAGCAGTTTGGGACTAGCGGGGGGATACAATGAGCAGTTCTTC
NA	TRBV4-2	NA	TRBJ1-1	CASRRDTEAFF	TGTGCCAGTAGGCGGGACACTGAAGCTTTCTTT
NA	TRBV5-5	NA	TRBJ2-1	CASSRSGYNEQFF	TGTGCCAGCAGCCGCAGCGGGTACAATGAGCAGTTCTTC
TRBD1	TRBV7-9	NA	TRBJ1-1	CASSFPGQGANTEAFF	TGTGCCAGCAGCTTCCCGGGACAGGGGGCGAACACTGAAGCTTTCTTT
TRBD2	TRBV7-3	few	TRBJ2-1	CASSPGGLAGAYNEQFF	TGTGCCAGCAGCCCCGGTGGACTAGCGGGAGCCTACAATGAGCAGTTCTTC
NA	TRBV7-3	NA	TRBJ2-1	CASSPRLDLNEQFF	TGTGCCAGCAGCCCCCGACTGGACCTCAATGAGCAGTTCTTC
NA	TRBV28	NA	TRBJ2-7	CASKGEPYEQYF	TGTGCCAGCAAAGGGGAGCCCTACGAGCAGTACTTC
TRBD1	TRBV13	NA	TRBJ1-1	CASSLFTRTGGAEAFF	TGTGCCAGCAGCTTATTCACCCGGACAGGGGGGGCTGAAGCTTTCTTT
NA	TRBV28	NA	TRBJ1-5	CASRSGGTQPQHF	TGTGCCAGCCGCTCCGGAGGGACTCAGCCCCAGCATTTT
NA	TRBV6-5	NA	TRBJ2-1	CASSQTREGLLFF	TGTGCCAGCAGTCAGACTCGGGAAGGTCTGCTGTTCTTC
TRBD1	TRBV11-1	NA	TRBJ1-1	CASSITGTGLTEAFF	TGTGCCAGCAGCATTACCGGGACAGGCCTCACTGAAGCTTTCTTT
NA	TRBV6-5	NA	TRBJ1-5	CASSQTSSNHQPQHF	TGTGCCAGCAGCCAGACATCGTCTAACCATCAGCCCCAGCATTTT
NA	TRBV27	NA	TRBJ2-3	CASSMRDTGPRTDTQYF	TGTGCCAGCAGTATGCGGGACACAGGACCTCGCACAGATACGCAGTATTTT
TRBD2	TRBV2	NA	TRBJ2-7	CASGSGRGGEQYF	TGTGCCAGCGGTAGCGGGAGGGGTGGAGAGCAGTACTTC
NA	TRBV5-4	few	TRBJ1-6	CASSPAAGANYNSPLHF	TGTGCCAGCAGCCCCGCGGCAGGGGCCAACTATAATTCACCCCTCCACTTT
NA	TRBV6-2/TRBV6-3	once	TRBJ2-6	CASSSTGHGGAGANVLTF	TGTGCCAGCAGTTCCACGGGCCACGGAGGGGCTGGGGCCAACGTCCTGACTTTC
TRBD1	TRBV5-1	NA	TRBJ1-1	CASSPLGQGNTEAFF	TGCGCCAGCAGCCCACTAGGACAGGGCAACACTGAAGCTTTCTTT
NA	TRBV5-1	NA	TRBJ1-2	CASSLGRAGYGYTF	TGCGCCAGCAGCTTAGGCCGGGCTGGCTATGGCTACACCTTC
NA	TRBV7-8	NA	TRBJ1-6	CASSINRDSPLHF	TGTGCCAGCAGCATCAACAGGGATTCACCCCTCCACTTT
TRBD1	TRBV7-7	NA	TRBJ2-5	CASSLVGTGKETQYF	TGTGCTAGCAGCTTAGTGGGGACAGGGAAAGAGACCCAGTACTTC
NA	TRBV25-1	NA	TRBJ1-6	CASSGQGSSYNSPLHF	TGTGCCAGCAGTGGGCAGGGGAGTTCCTATAATTCACCCCTCCACTTT
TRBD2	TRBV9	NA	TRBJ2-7	CASSSERGTSGFYEQYF	TGTGCCAGCAGCTCAGAAAGGGGGACTAGCGGATTCTACGAGCAGTACTTC
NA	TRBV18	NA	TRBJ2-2	CASSPSGRRTSNTGELFF	TGTGCCAGCTCACCCTCGGGCAGGCGGACCTCGAACACCGGGGAGCTGTTTTTT
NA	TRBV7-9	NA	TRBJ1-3	CASSPASGNTIYF	TGTGCCAGCAGCCCGGCCTCTGGAAACACCATATATTTT
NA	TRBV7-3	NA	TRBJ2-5	CASSSPGYQETQYF	TGTGCCAGCAGCTCCCCGGGGTACCAAGAGACCCAGTACTTC
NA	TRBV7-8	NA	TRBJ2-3	CASTFGGLADTQYF	TGTGCCAGCACCTTTGGCGGTTTGGCAGATACGCAGTATTTT
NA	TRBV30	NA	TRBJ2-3	CAWSVTGILADTQYF	TGTGCCTGGAGTGTTACAGGGATCTTGGCAGATACGCAGTATTTT
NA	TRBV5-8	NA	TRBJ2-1	CASSFVGEQFF	TGTGCCAGCAGCTTTGTAGGGGAGCAGTTCTTC
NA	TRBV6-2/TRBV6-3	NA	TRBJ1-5	CASSYSQRGRNQPQHF	TGTGCCAGCAGTTACTCTCAGCGGGGGCGCAATCAGCCCCAGCATTTT
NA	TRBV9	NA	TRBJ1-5	CASSETGWVNQPQHF	TGTGCCAGCAGCGAAACAGGGTGGGTCAATCAGCCCCAGCATTTT
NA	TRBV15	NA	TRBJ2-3	CATSRTWGQDTQYF	TGTGCCACCAGCAGAACTTGGGGCCAGGATACGCAGTATTTT
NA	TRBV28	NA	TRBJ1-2	CASSLLPSDSYGYTF	TGTGCCAGCAGTTTATTGCCTTCGGACTCCTATGGCTACACCTTC
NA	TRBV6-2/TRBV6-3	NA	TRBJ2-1	CASSSRGEQFF	TGTGCCAGCAGTTCTCGCGGCGAGCAGTTCTTC
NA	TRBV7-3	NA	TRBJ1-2	CASSPGTDYGYTF	TGTGCCAGCAGCCCCGGGACGGACTATGGCTACACCTTC
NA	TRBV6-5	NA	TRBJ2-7	CASSYSLRGRPYEQYF	TGTGCCAGCAGTTACTCCCTACGGGGCAGACCTTACGAGCAGTACTTC
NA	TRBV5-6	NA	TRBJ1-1	CASSPTGRVTEAFF	TGTGCCAGCAGCCCCACCGGGAGGGTCACTGAAGCTTTCTTT
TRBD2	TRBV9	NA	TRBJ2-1	CASSVGAGVYNEQFF	TGTGCCAGCAGCGTAGGAGCGGGAGTTTATAATGAGCAGTTCTTC
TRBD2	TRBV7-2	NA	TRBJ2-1	CASSRDRIAGETYNEQFF	TGTGCCAGCAGCCGGGACAGAATAGCGGGGGAAACGTACAATGAGCAGTTCTTC
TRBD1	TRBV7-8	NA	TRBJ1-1	CASSSGTANTEAFF	TGTGCCAGCAGCTCCGGGACAGCGAACACTGAAGCTTTCTTT
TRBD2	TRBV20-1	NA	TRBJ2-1	CSASVAGGSREQFF	TGCAGTGCTAGTGTAGCGGGAGGGTCACGTGAGCAGTTCTTC
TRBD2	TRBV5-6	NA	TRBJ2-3	CASSPLAGGPADTQYF	TGTGCCAGCAGCCCTCTAGCGGGAGGGCCAGCTGATACGCAGTATTTT
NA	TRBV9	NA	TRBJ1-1	CASSDWDPNTEAFF	TGTGCCAGCAGCGACTGGGACCCGAACACTGAAGCTTTCTTT
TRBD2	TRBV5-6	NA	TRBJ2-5	CASSLGLRLAGGETQYF	TGTGCCAGCAGCTTGGGGTTACGGCTAGCGGGAGGAGAGACCCAGTACTTC
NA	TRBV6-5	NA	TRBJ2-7	CASSYSFEATYEQYF	TGTGCCAGCAGTTACTCTTTTGAGGCGACCTACGAGCAGTACTTC
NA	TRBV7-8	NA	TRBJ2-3	CASSRKRVSTDTQYF	TGTGCCAGCAGCCGCAAGCGAGTAAGCACAGATACGCAGTATTTT
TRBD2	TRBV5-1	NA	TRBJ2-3	CASSSEPQLAGATDTQYF	TGCGCCAGCAGCTCCGAGCCTCAACTAGCGGGAGCCACAGATACGCAGTATTTT
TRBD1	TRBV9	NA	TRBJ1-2	CASSANEGAYGYTF	TGTGCCAGCAGCGCCAACGAGGGGGCTTATGGCTACACCTTC